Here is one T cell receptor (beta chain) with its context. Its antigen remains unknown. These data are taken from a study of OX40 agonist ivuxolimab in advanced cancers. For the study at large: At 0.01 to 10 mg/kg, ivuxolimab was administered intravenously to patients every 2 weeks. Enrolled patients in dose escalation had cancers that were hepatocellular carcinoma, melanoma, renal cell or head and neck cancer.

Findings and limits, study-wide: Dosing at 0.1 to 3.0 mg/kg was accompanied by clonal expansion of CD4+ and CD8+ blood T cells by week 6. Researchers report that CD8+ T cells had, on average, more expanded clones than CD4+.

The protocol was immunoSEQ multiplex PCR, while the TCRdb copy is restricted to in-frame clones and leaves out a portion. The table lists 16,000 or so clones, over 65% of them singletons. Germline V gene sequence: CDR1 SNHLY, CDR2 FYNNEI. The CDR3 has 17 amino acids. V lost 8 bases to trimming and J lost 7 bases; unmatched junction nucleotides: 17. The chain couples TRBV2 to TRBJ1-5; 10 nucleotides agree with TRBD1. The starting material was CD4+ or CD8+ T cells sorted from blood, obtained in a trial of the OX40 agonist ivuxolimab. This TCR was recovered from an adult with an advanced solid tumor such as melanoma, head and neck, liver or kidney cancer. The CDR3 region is CASDLGPTGGVKQPQHF. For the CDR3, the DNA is TGTGCCAGCGACCTTGGGCCGACAGGGGGCGTAAAACAGCCCCAGCATTTT. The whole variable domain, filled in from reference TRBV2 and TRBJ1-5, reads EPEVTQTPSHQVTQMGQEVILRCVPISNHLYFYWYRQILGQKVEFLVSFYNNEISEKSEIFDDQFSVERPDGSNFTLKIRSTKLEDSAMYFCASDLGPTGGVKQPQHFGDGTRLSIL.